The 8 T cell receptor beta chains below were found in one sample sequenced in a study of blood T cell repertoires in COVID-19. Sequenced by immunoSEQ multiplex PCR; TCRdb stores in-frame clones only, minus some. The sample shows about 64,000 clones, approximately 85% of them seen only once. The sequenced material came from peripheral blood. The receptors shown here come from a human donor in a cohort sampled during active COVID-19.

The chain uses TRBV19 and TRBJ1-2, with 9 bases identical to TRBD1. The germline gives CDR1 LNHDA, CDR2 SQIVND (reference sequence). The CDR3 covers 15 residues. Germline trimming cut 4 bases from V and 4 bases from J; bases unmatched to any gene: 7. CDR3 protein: CASSTVNRGLYGYTF. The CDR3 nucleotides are TGTGCCAGTAGTACCGTCAACAGGGGGCTCTATGGCTACACCTTC. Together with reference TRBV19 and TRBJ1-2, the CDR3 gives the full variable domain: DGGITQSPKYLFRKEGQNVTLSCEQNLNHDAMYWYRQDPGQGLRLIYYSQIVNDFQKGDIAEGYSVSREKKESFPLTVTSAQKNPTAFYLCASSTVNRGLYGYTFGSGTRLTVV.

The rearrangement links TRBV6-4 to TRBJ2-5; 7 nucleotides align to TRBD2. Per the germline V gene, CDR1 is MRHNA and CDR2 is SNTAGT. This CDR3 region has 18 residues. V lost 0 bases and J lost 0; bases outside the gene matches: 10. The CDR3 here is CASSDSRTGGWYQETQYF. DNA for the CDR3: TGTGCCAGCAGTGACTCCCGTACCGGGGGGTGGTACCAAGAGACCCAGTACTTC.

CDR3 bases: TGCGCCAGCAGCTTGGGACAGGGGAATGAAAAACTGTTTTTT. This sequence encodes CASSLGQGNEKLFF. The chain is built from TRBV5-1 and TRBJ1-4; 8 bases line up with TRBD1. Trimming cost V 0 bases and J 5 bases; bases outside gene matches: 0. The CDR3 has 14 residues. Germline values: CDR1 SGHRS, CDR2 YFSETQ.

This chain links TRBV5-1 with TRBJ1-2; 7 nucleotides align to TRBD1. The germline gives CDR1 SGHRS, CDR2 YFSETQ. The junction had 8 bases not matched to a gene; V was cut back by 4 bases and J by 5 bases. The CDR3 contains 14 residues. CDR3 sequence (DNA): TGCGCCAGCAGCCCCTACCGACAGGGTTATGGCTACACCTTC. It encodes CASSPYRQGYGYTF.

CDR3 sequence reads: CASSRTSGGANTGELFF. CDR3 coding DNA: TGTGCCAGCAGCCGAACTAGCGGGGGGGCCAACACCGGGGAGCTGTTTTTT. The gene calls are TRBV7-9 and TRBJ2-2; 13 nucleotides match TRBD2. CDR3 length equals 17 residues. J lost 2 bases, V lost 5 bases, and 5 bases had no gene match. Looked up from germline, CDR1 is SEHNR and CDR2 is FQNEAQ (reference sequence).

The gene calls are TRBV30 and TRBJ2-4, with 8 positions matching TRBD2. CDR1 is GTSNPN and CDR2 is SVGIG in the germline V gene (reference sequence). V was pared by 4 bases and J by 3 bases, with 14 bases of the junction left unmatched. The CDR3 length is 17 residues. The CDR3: CAWTHPRRGVVKNIQYF. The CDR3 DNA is TGTGCCTGGACCCACCCGAGGCGGGGGGTGGTCAAAAACATTCAGTACTTC.

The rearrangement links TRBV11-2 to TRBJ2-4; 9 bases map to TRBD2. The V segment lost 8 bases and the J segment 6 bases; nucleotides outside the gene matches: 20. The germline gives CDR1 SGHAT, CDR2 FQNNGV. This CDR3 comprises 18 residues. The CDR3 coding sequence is TGTGCCAGCCAACGGGGTTTGGCGGGCGGGGGGGCAGGAAACATTCAGTACTTC. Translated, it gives CASQRGLAGGGAGNIQYF.

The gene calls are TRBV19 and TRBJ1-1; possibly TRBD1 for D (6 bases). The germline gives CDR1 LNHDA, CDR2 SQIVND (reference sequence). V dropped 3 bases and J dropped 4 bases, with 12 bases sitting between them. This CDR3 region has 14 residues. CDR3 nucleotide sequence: TGTGCCAGTAGTATTTGGGGGCGGCTCACTGAAGCTTTCTTT. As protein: CASSIWGRLTEAFF.